The 22 T cell receptor beta chains presented below share a single source sample, sequenced in a study of cytomegalovirus exposure and HLA in healthy donors. The PCR employed 60 Vbeta primers together with 13 Jbeta primers. Produced via immunoSEQ multiplex PCR; TCRdb's table is partial and in-frame only. The top ten hold 6.5% of the sample, which has roughly 150,000 clones, about 80% seen once. Sequenced: PBMCs. The receptors stem from a man aged 35-49 years in good health and CMV-seropositive.

The chain carries TRBV6-6 and TRBJ1-5; D not certain. CDR1 and CDR2 from the germline V gene are MNHNY and SVGAGI (reference sequence). V lost 6 bases to trimming and J lost 0 bases, with 9 bases between them. This CDR3 comprises 14 residues. DNA for the CDR3: TGTGCCAGCAGCCCCGCAGTTAGCAATCAGCCCCAGCATTTT. This encodes CASSPAVSNQPQHF.

This chain links TRBV5-8 with TRBJ2-7, with D possibly TRBD2 on 5 matching bases. The CDR3 extends over 14 amino acids. V lost 1 base and J 2 bases, leaving 10 bases between the germline ends. Per the germline V gene, CDR1 is SGHTS and CDR2 is YDEGEE. The CDR3 is CASSLQEGAYEQYF. The CDR3 DNA reads as TGTGCCAGCAGCTTGCAAGAGGGAGCCTACGAGCAGTACTTC.

The gene calls are TRBV11-2 and TRBJ2-3; 10 positions agree with TRBD2. There are 15 residues in the CDR3. The J segment lost 2 bases and the V segment lost 5 bases, leaving 4 bases of the junction unmatched. Germline CDR1 reads SGHAT; CDR2 reads FQNNGV. The CDR3 here is CASSLGLADTDTQYF. CDR3 sequence (DNA): TGTGCCAGCAGCCTAGGACTAGCGGACACAGATACGCAGTATTTT.

A few counts support this clone. The chain couples TRBV19 to TRBJ2-2; TRBD2 agrees at 10 bases. The V segment lost 5 bases and the J segment 5 bases; nucleotides outside the gene matches: 11. CDR3 length: 17 amino acids. Germline V lookup: CDR1 LNHDA, CDR2 SQIVND (reference sequence). CDR3 nucleotide sequence: TGTGCCAGTAGTGCCCCAACGCCTAGCGGGAGAACCGGGGAGCTGTTTTTT. Residues: CASSAPTPSGRTGELFF.

This rearrangement joins TRBV18 to TRBJ1-1; the match to TRBD1 covers 9 bases. Germline values: CDR1 KGHSH, CDR2 LQKENI. Trimming at V came to 5 bases and at J to 11 bases, leaving 6 bases not matched to a gene. The length of the CDR3 is 12 residues. In DNA, the CDR3 is TGTGCCAGCTCATGGGACAGGGAGTCGGCTTTCTTT. It is translated as CASSWDRESAFF.

This sequence joins TRBV7-6 and TRBJ2-7; D unclear. The germline gives CDR1 SGHVS, CDR2 FNYEAQ. This CDR3 is 14 amino acids long. V was pared by 1 base and J by 6 bases, with 13 bases between. The CDR3 DNA is TGTGCCAGCAGCTTAGGGGCCCTTGAAGGCGAGCAGTACTTC. It encodes CASSLGALEGEQYF.

The chain links TRBV5-8 to TRBJ2-3, with a weak D call TRBD1 (5 bases). Per the germline V gene, CDR1 is SGHTS and CDR2 is YDEGEE. Trimming pared 0 bases from V and 1 base from J, leaving 6 bases between. CDR3 length: 14 residues. In DNA form, the CDR3 reads TGTGCCAGCAGCTTGGGCAGGGGCACAGATACGCAGTATTTT. It yields the protein CASSLGRGTDTQYF.

This clone is a singleton in its sample. V gene TRBV15 combines with J gene TRBJ1-1; TRBD1 matches at 8 bases. The V segment lost 4 bases and the J segment 10 bases; nucleotides outside the gene matches: 14. The CDR3 loop spans 15 amino acids. The germline CDR1 and CDR2 sequences are LNHNV and YYDKDF (reference sequence). The CDR3 coding sequence is TGTGCCACCAGCACCAACCGGGACAGGCGCCAGGGAGCTTTCTTT. Protein: CATSTNRDRRQGAFF.

This clone was seen a few times. The V call is TRBV13, the J call TRBJ1-1; D unresolved. This CDR3 spans 15 amino acids. Trimming took 6 bases from V and 2 from J, leaving 16 bases between them. Germline V gene data show CDR1 as PRHDT and CDR2 as FYEKMQ (reference sequence). Written as DNA, the CDR3 is TGTGCCAGCAGTTTCGCACCTAGTTTAAACACTGAAGCTTTCTTT. It yields the protein CASSFAPSLNTEAFF.

The chain links TRBV11-2 to TRBJ1-2; no definite D call. Trimming pared 0 bases from V and 4 bases from J, leaving 12 bases between. There are 15 residues in the CDR3. Per the germline V gene, CDR1 is SGHAT and CDR2 is FQNNGV. DNA of the CDR3: TGTGCCAGCAGCTTAGAGAGGACTCTGGGCTATGGCTACACCTTC. It codes for CASSLERTLGYGYTF.

The chain recombines TRBV11-2 with TRBJ2-1, with a weak D call TRBD2 (6 bases). The V gene lost 5 bases and the J gene lost 10 bases, with 9 bases spanning the gap. This CDR3 spans 11 amino acids. Germline V gene data show CDR1 as SGHAT and CDR2 as FQNNGV. This chain's CDR3 is CASSLGLEQFF. The CDR3 region has the DNA TGTGCCAGCAGCCTTGGACTAGAGCAGTTCTTC.

This chain joins TRBV5-1 and TRBJ2-1; 8 positions match TRBD2. CDR3 length: 17 residues. From germline, CDR1 is SGHRS and CDR2 YFSETQ. V shed 4 bases, J shed 3 bases, and the junction held 12 bases outside the gene matches. The CDR3 DNA is TGCGCCAGCAGCCTGCTCGGGGGAGCGGGGGACTACAATGAGCAGTTCTTC. It is translated as CASSLLGGAGDYNEQFF.

This rearrangement joins TRBV10-3 to TRBJ1-5; D call uncertain. This CDR3 is 14 amino acids long. From germline, CDR1 is ENHRY and CDR2 SYGVKD. V shed 3 bases and J shed 3 bases, with 9 bases lying between them. The CDR3: CAISEKQNNQPQHF. The CDR3 DNA is TGTGCCATCAGTGAAAAACAGAACAATCAGCCCCAGCATTTT.

The chain links TRBV5-4 to TRBJ2-2; TRBD1 aligns across 7 bases. Per germline, CDR1 SGHNT and CDR2 YYREEE (reference sequence). The trim removed 4 bases at V and 3 bases at J, leaving 9 bases unmatched. This CDR3 has 16 amino acids. The CDR3 reads CASSIPTGSDTGELFF. CDR3 nucleotide sequence: TGTGCCAGCAGCATCCCGACAGGGAGTGACACCGGGGAGCTGTTTTTT.

The V gene is TRBV10-1, the J gene TRBJ1-5, with D possibly being TRBD1 (6 bases). In germline, CDR1 is WNHNN, CDR2 SYGVQD (reference sequence). This CDR3 region has 16 residues. Trimming took 7 bases from V and 4 from J, leaving 20 bases between them. As DNA, the CDR3 is TGCGCCAGCACCTGGTGGGAGACACAGGGAAATCAGCCCCAGCATTTT. Encoded protein: CASTWWETQGNQPQHF.

The genes are TRBV15 and TRBJ2-1; the match to TRBD2 covers 11 bases. Trimming cost V 8 bases and J 2 bases; bases outside gene matches: 2. Germline CDR1 reads LNHNV; CDR2 reads YYDKDF (reference sequence). CDR3 length: 14 residues. The CDR3, as DNA: TGTGCCACCTTAGCGGGAGGGGCCTACAATGAGCAGTTCTTC. Translated, it gives CATLAGGAYNEQFF.

V is TRBV27 and J is TRBJ1-2, with D possibly matching TRBD1 (6 bases). CDR1 and CDR2 (germline): MNHEY, SMNVEV (reference sequence). Trimming pared 8 bases from V and 0 bases from J, leaving 13 bases between. This CDR3 comprises 14 residues. CDR3 residues: CASRRGGANYGYTF. CDR3 DNA: TGTGCCAGCCGGAGGGGGGGAGCTAACTATGGCTACACCTTC.

This clone was seen once. The CDR3 spells CASSLAAQEFTF. The CDR3 DNA reads as TGTGCCAGCAGCTTAGCTGCACAGGAGTTTACCTTC. The chain joins TRBV7-9 to TRBJ1-2, with TRBD1 as a possible D gene (5 bases). This CDR3 has 12 amino acids. The germline V gene encodes CDR1 SEHNR and CDR2 FQNEAQ (reference sequence). Trimming took off 0 bases at V and 14 bases at J, with 13 bases between the two ends.

The chain is built from TRBV29-1 and TRBJ2-1; TRBD2 matches 9 bases. The CDR3 is 14 amino acids. V dropped 7 bases and J dropped 4; count of bases not matched to a gene: 8. The germline V gene has CDR1 SQVTM and CDR2 ANQGSEA. The CDR3: CSGEGTSSYNEQFF. CDR3 nucleotide sequence: TGCAGCGGCGAAGGGACTAGCAGTTACAATGAGCAGTTCTTC.

The chain employs TRBV19 and TRBJ1-5, with 8 nucleotides matching TRBD1. The CDR3 extends over 14 amino acids. V gave up 5 bases and J gave up 4 bases; unmatched junction bases: 4. The V gene's germline CDR1 is LNHDA and CDR2 SQIVND (reference sequence). CDR3 bases: TGTGCCAGTAGTCCAGGACAGGGTAATCAGCCCCAGCATTTT. Protein: CASSPGQGNQPQHF.

This chain uses TRBV29-1 with TRBJ1-1; TRBD1 matches at 10 bases. CDR1 and CDR2 (germline): SQVTM, ANQGSEA. The CDR3 is 13 amino acids. V lost 7 bases, J lost 1 base, and 3 bases stayed unmatched. CDR3: CSGRTGGNTEAFF. The CDR3 DNA reads TGCAGCGGGAGGACAGGGGGGAACACTGAAGCTTTCTTT.

CDR3 amino acids: CASSVMGSGDFPYEQYF. The CDR3 DNA follows: TGCGCCAGCAGTGTTATGGGAAGTGGGGACTTCCCCTACGAGCAGTACTTC. This chain connects TRBV10-1 to TRBJ2-7; possible D gene TRBD2, 6 bases. The germline CDR1 and CDR2 sequences are WNHNN and SYGVQD (reference sequence). This CDR3 has 17 amino acids. V lost 4 bases and J 2 bases, leaving 21 bases between the germline ends.